This TCR beta chain originates from a study of blood T cells in healthy people across ages (dated by TCRdb to the mid-2010s). Study-level background: In model experiments, roughly one uniquely barcoded TCR beta cDNA molecule per two T cells was captured by template switching. The study measured age-related changes in TCR beta repertoire diversity using deep sequencing normalized with unique cDNA molecular identifiers. The donors were split into four age groups: young (average around 15 years), middle-aged (about 40), aged (62) and long-lived (roughly 86). To avoid experimental bias, donors of different ages were spread randomly across the sequencing lanes. For two donors (one aged 18 to 29 and one aged 80 or older), the study analyzed two additional independent replicas of 1 million unique cDNA reads from the same blood draw.

V is cut back by 4 bases and J by 3 bases, with 2 bases in the junction unmatched. For CDR1 and CDR2, the germline V gene (reference sequence) lists DFQATT and SNEGSKA. Taken from cysteine to phenylalanine, the CDR3 has 14 residues. The sequence is cut down to CDR3 DNA, 42 bases in frame from base 1. The donors were under 40 Caucasian individuals from Russia, aged roughly 6 to 100 years, who were systemically healthy. Ten milliliters of peripheral blood were drawn from each donor into EDTA-treated Vacutainer tubes. Ficoll-Paque density-gradient centrifugation was used to isolate PBMCs, with at least 6 million per sample. Total RNA, at least 5.5 micrograms per sample, was extracted from PBMCs with Trizol reagent. The percentages of naive CD45RAhigh/CD27high T cells were determined by flow cytometry on a PBMC aliquot from every donor. The receptor library was made with 5' RACE. Sequenced using an Illumina HiSeq 2500. A second 7 to 11 cycle PCR used a sample-barcoded 5' primer and a J-beta primer mix. Each TCR beta cDNA molecule received a unique molecular identifier from a template-switch 5' adaptor carrying 12 random nucleotides. Each sample yielded at least 2.5 million CDR3-containing paired-end reads. First-strand cDNA synthesis was performed from all RNA using the Mint cDNA synthesis kit, with priming by a TRBC-specific oligonucleotide. After uracil-DNA glycosylase treatment, a first 18-cycle PCR used universal primers M1SS and BC2_uni_R on all cDNA. On the authors' methods: For normalization, 1 million high-quality reads, each with a distinct molecular identifier, were randomly selected from each sample. Instead of being binned into consensus sequences, reads with shared molecular identifiers were discarded. MiTCR, run with a Q25 quality threshold and the strictest error-elimination algorithm, handled CDR3 identification, clonotype clustering and error correction. A nonparametric unseen species model using Euler transformation provided a lower-bound estimate of total TCR beta diversity. TCRdb reworked the public reads: Q25 trimming with fastp, MiXCR clone assembly, productive beta chains retained. Entries are consolidated by CDR3 protein sequence, retaining the most common genes and DNA. The V and J calls come from TCRdb's annotation, not from the publication. Counted in this sample were about 1.5 million distinct CDR3 sequences; around 40% of them appeared once. About 4.1% of the sample is taken by the ten largest.

As to this clonotype: The antigen this receptor binds is unknown. No per-base quality is available; no much larger clone lies one base away.

The research as a whole found: Since profiling was done on bulk unsorted PBMCs, naive and antigen-experienced compartments could not be conclusively compared. The percentage of naive T cells measured by flow cytometry correlated strongly with observed TCR beta diversity. Because the CMV infection status of the donors was unknown, age-related changes in expanded clonotypes may potentially have been confounded. Compared with the aged group, the long-lived group had more naive CD4+ T cells, fewer expanded clones and increased TCR diversity, suggesting age selection. Estimates of total diversity based on one million sequenced T cells were regarded as lower bounds and as underestimates. Observed TCR beta diversity per million T cells fell roughly linearly with age, and a significant reduction was already apparent by age roughly 40.

The source of this sequence is a woman under 30 in good health. The sequence joins TRBV20-1 to TRBJ2-3; 12 bases in between match TRBD2. Material for sequencing was blood. Here is the DNA: TGCAGTGCTACTAGCGGGGGGGGAACAGATACGCAGTATTTT. This translates into CSATSGGGTDTQYF.